These 11 T cell receptor beta chains were all obtained from the same sample, sequenced in a study of T cell repertoires in cytomegalovirus infection. TCRdb re-called the reads through MiXCR, storing one row per CDR3 protein. The table shows 250,000 to 350,000 distinct CDR3 sequences, with about 25% occurring only once. The sample was PBMCs. These receptors were collected from a human donor in good health (CMV status not recorded). Some clones in this sample may be carry-over from other donors' samples.

In its sample, this clonotype was seen many times. The rearrangement links TRBV7-2 to TRBJ2-5; D is uncertain. V gave up 4 bases and J gave up 5 bases, with 14 bases separating them. The CDR3 is made up of 14 amino acids. CDR1 and CDR2 (germline): SGHTA, FQGNSA. CDR3 amino acids: CASSWRDGSETQYF. The CDR3 DNA sequence: TGTGCCAGCAGCTGGCGAGATGGGTCGGAGACCCAGTACTTC.

In its sample, this clonotype was seen many times. As DNA, the CDR3 is TGTGCCAGCAGCGTAGGCACGAACACTGAAGCTTTCTTT. Its translation: CASSVGTNTEAFF. The gene calls are TRBV9 and TRBJ1-1, with unresolved D. Germline CDR1 reads SGDLS; CDR2 reads YYNGEE. Trimming cost V 0 bases and J 1 base, with 4 bases left between them. The CDR3 is 13 amino acids.

In its sample, this clonotype was seen many times. The CDR3 protein is CASSFEGGVNQPQHF. For the CDR3, the DNA is TGTGCCAGCAGCTTCGAAGGAGGGGTCAATCAGCCCCAGCATTTT. The genes are TRBV7-2 and TRBJ1-5; D is perhaps TRBD1 (5 bases). Germline assignment: CDR1 SGHTA and CDR2 FQGNSA. The V end was cut by 3 bases, the J end by 3 bases, with 12 bases between. This CDR3 has 15 amino acids.

The J gene is TRBJ1-1, the V gene TRBV6-2 or TRBV6-3, with D tentatively TRBD1 (6 bases). Germline V gene lookup returns CDR1 MNHEY and CDR2 SVGEGT. Trimming left V 10 bases short and J 5 bases short, with 14 bases between. The CDR3 is made up of 12 amino acids. CDR3 sequence: CATAQGLTEAFF. The CDR3 region has the DNA TGTGCCACCGCACAGGGATTGACTGAAGCTTTCTTT.

The V and J genes are TRBV6-8 and TRBJ1-3; D gene unclear. V was pared by 4 bases and J by 0 bases, with 10 bases between. Looked up from germline, CDR1 is MNHGY and CDR2 is SAAAGT. The CDR3 has 15 amino acids. The CDR3 loop is CASSSGLYSGNTIYF. CDR3 DNA sequence: TGTGCCAGCAGTTCCGGGCTCTACTCTGGAAACACCATATATTTT.

This clonotype occurred many times. The J gene is TRBJ2-1, the V gene TRBV7-9; maybe TRBD1 (6 bases). V gave up 9 bases and J gave up 6 bases, with 12 bases separating them. The CDR3 contains 12 residues. Germline CDR1 and CDR2: SEHNR and FQNEAQ (reference sequence). The CDR3 DNA reads as TGTGCCAGTACCACAGGGATCAATGAGCAGTTCTTC. Amino acids: CASTTGINEQFF.

There are many counts of this clonotype. V and J are TRBV7-2 and TRBJ2-5; the match to TRBD2 covers 9 bases. From germline, CDR1 is SGHTA and CDR2 FQGNSA. The CDR3 totals 13 residues. V was clipped by 3 bases and J by 4 bases; unmatched bases: 0. CDR3 amino acids: CASSFSGRETQYF. In nucleotides, the CDR3 is TGTGCCAGCAGCTTTAGCGGGAGAGAGACCCAGTACTTC.

The V gene is TRBV27, the J gene TRBJ1-4; unclear D gene. Germline CDR1 is MNHEY and CDR2 is SMNVEV (reference sequence). The CDR3 loop spans 13 amino acids. The V end was cut by 3 bases, the J end by 7 bases, with 9 bases between. The CDR3 bases are TGTGCCAGCAGTTTTGGAAGGACTGAAAAACTGTTTTTT. This gives the protein CASSFGRTEKLFF.

Ten or more counts support this clonotype. The chain is built from TRBV28 and TRBJ2-2; unclear D gene. Germline CDR1 and CDR2: MDHEN and SYDVKM. Trimming removed 11 bases at V and 0 bases at J, with 7 bases between. The CDR3 totals 12 residues. CDR3 nucleotide sequence: TGTGCCGCACAGTCGAACACCGGGGAGCTGTTTTTT. Translating gives CAAQSNTGELFF.

This clonotype was seen more than once but under ten times. Being one base from a much bigger clone, this may be a read error. The rearrangement uses TRBV28 and TRBJ2-3; D remains ambiguous. CDR1 and CDR2 from the germline V gene are MDHEN and SYDVKM. This CDR3 is 13 amino acids long. V was cut by 7 bases and J by 0 bases, with 8 bases left in between. Here the CDR3 reads CASTPGSTDTQYF. CDR3 sequence (DNA): TGTGCCAGCACCCCCGGGAGCACAGATACGCAGTATTTT.

This clonotype was picked up many times. V is TRBV7-2 and J is TRBJ2-3, with D perhaps TRBD1 (5 bases). The CDR3 loop spans 15 amino acids. The germline V gene has CDR1 SGHTA and CDR2 FQGNSA. Trimming pared 3 bases from V and 0 bases from J, leaving 10 bases between. In DNA form, the CDR3 reads TGTGCCAGCAGCTTGGGGCGGTCTAGCACAGATACGCAGTATTTT. Its protein product is CASSLGRSSTDTQYF.